The 25 T cell receptor beta chains given below trace back to one sample, sequenced in a study of T cells after yellow fever vaccination. TCRdb re-called the 5' RACE reads through MiXCR, storing one row per CDR3 protein. Of under 70,000 distinct CDR3 sequences listed, approximately 7.7% are singletons. Sequencing was performed on CD8+ T cells sorted from PBMCs, taken on the day of the first yellow fever vaccination. The source is a man aged 18 to 30 who received the YFV17D yellow fever vaccine.

This clonotype appeared a few times. The gene calls are TRBV7-9 and TRBJ1-4, with D unresolved. The CDR3 has 15 amino acids. Germline V gene sequence: CDR1 SEHNR, CDR2 FQNEAQ (reference sequence). Trimming stripped 5 bases from V and 6 bases from J, with 16 bases between. In nucleotides, the CDR3 is TGTGCCAGCAGCCTCCCCCGGGTTGTACATGAAAAACTGTTTTTT. Translation gives CASSLPRVVHEKLFF.

This clonotype was counted only a few times. The chain joins TRBV29-1 to TRBJ2-3, with 11 bases that match TRBD1. The germline V gene has CDR1 SQVTM and CDR2 ANQGSEA. The CDR3 totals 15 residues. With 7 bases clipped from V and 4 bases from J, the junction kept 10 bases outside the gene matches. The DNA for the CDR3 is TGCAGCGCCACGGGGACAGGGGGTCACTCAGATACGCAGTATTTT. It specifies CSATGTGGHSDTQYF.

The chain has TRBV4-1 and TRBJ2-6, with 7 bases fitting TRBD1. J was trimmed by 2 bases and V by 8 bases; bases with no gene match: 6. This CDR3 has 15 residues. In germline, CDR1 is MGHRA, CDR2 YSYEKL. The CDR3 spells CASGAGTAGANVLTF. The CDR3 DNA reads TGCGCCAGCGGTGCCGGGACAGCTGGGGCCAACGTCCTGACTTTC.

This clonotype occurred many times. V usage is TRBV14 and J usage is TRBJ2-7; D call uncertain. This CDR3 contains 16 residues. Trimming left V 1 base short and J 5 bases short, with 18 bases between. Per the germline V gene, CDR1 is SGHDN and CDR2 is FVKESK. The DNA of the CDR3 is TGTGCCAGCAGCCAAGTTAGAACGGGCCTATTCGACGAGCAGTACTTC. Amino acid sequence: CASSQVRTGLFDEQYF. Drawing the rest from reference TRBV14 and TRBJ2-7, the complete variable domain is EAGVTQFPSHSVIEKGQTVTLRCDPISGHDNLYWYRRVMGKEIKFLLHFVKESKQDESGMPNNRFLAERTGGTYSTLKVQPAELEDSGVYFCASSQVRTGLFDEQYFGPGTRLTVT.

This rearrangement joins TRBV7-9 to TRBJ2-3, with 12 bases aligning to TRBD2. Trimming took 7 bases from V and 3 from J; bases not matched to a gene: 5. The CDR3 has 15 amino acids. The germline V gene encodes CDR1 SEHNR and CDR2 FQNEAQ (reference sequence). CDR3 nucleotides: TGTGCCAGCAACCAAGGACTAGCGGGGACAGATACGCAGTATTTT. It translates to CASNQGLAGTDTQYF.

This clonotype showed up many times. The V gene is TRBV4-3, the J gene TRBJ2-3; 7 nucleotides line up with TRBD2. The CDR3 runs to 17 residues. V dropped 1 base and J dropped 2; count of bases not matched to a gene: 9. Looked up from germline, CDR1 is LGHNA and CDR2 is YSLEER. The CDR3 protein is CASSQVLTSSDTDTQYF. The CDR3 DNA follows: TGCGCCAGCAGCCAAGTTTTGACTAGCTCTGACACAGATACGCAGTATTTT.

The table lists this clonotype with a few counts. CDR3 DNA: TGTGCCAGCAGCCCCGGCGGAGGGGGCACTCACAATGAGCAGTTCTTC. It is translated as CASSPGGGGTHNEQFF. This chain joins TRBV3-1 and TRBJ2-1; maybe TRBD1 (7 bases). CDR1 LGHDT and CDR2 YNNKEL come from the germline V gene (reference sequence). V was pared by 4 bases and J by 5 bases, with 18 bases between. This CDR3 is built from 16 residues.

Ten or more counts support this clonotype. The chain combines TRBV4-2 with TRBJ2-3; D might be TRBD2 (5 bases). The CDR3 runs to 16 residues. Trimming removed 3 bases from V and 1 base from J, with 14 bases in between. Germline assignment: CDR1 LGHNA and CDR2 YNFKEQ. The CDR3 region has the DNA TGTGCCAGCAGCCAGGGTCCTAGCTTAGGCACAGATACGCAGTATTTT. Translating gives CASSQGPSLGTDTQYF.

This clonotype was counted at least ten times. The chain recombines TRBV29-1 with TRBJ1-2; D uncertain. CDR3 size: 11 residues. Per the germline V gene, CDR1 is SQVTM and CDR2 is ANQGSEA. Trimming shortened V by 4 bases and J by 4 bases, and 7 bases separated the two germline ends. In DNA, the CDR3 is TGCAGCGTTGGGGTTGGCTATGGCTACACCTTC. Protein sequence: CSVGVGYGYTF. Together with reference TRBV29-1 and TRBJ1-2, the CDR3 gives the full variable domain: SAVISQKPSRDICQRGTSLTIQCQVDSQVTMMFWYRQQPGQSLTLIATANQGSEATYESGFVIDKFPISRPNLTFSTLTVSNMSPEDSSIYLCSVGVGYGYTFGSGTRLTVV.

Notes on this clonotype: With a much larger clone just one base away, this may be a read error. The chain links TRBV5-6 to TRBJ2-7, with 8 bases identical to TRBD1. This CDR3 is built from 14 residues. CDR1 and CDR2 from the germline V gene are SGHDT and YYEEEE. J was trimmed by 6 bases and V by 3 bases; bases with no gene match: 8. The CDR3 DNA reads as TGTGCCAGCAGCTGCGGGACAGGATTTGGCGAGCAGTACGTC. This sequence encodes CASSCGTGFGEQYV.

The chain uses TRBV11-2 and TRBJ2-1, with 7 bases fitting TRBD2. This CDR3 region has 16 residues. V lost 5 bases, J lost 2 bases, and 9 bases stayed unmatched. CDR1 and CDR2 from the germline V gene are SGHAT and FQNNGV. CDR3 DNA: TGTGCCAGCAGCACGGGCCGTAGCGGGCCCTACAATGAGCAGTTCTTC. Translated: CASSTGRSGPYNEQFF.

As concerns this clonotype: A much larger clone lies one base from this, so it may be a read error. The rearrangement uses TRBV6-6 and TRBJ2-1, with TRBD2 matching over 7 bases. The germline V gene encodes CDR1 MNHNY and CDR2 SVGAGI (reference sequence). The trim removed 6 bases at V and 4 bases at J, leaving 3 bases unmatched. This CDR3 is built from 13 residues. The CDR3 DNA reads as TGTGCCAGCAGCCGGGACTATTACAATGAGCAGTTCTTC. Its translation is CASSRDYYNEQFF.

This chain joins TRBV7-9 and TRBJ1-1, with unresolved D. CDR3 length equals 13 residues. The V end lost 2 bases, the J end lost 6 bases, and 10 bases lay between the germline ends. Germline V gene lookup returns CDR1 SEHNR and CDR2 FQNEAQ (reference sequence). The CDR3: CASSLPWLSEAFF. DNA of the CDR3: TGTGCCAGCAGCTTACCGTGGCTTTCTGAAGCTTTCTTT.

The CDR3 region has the DNA TGTGCCAGCAGCTTAGCGCAAGGCACCCAAGAGACCCAGTACTTC. Protein: CASSLAQGTQETQYF. V is TRBV11-1 and J is TRBJ2-5; D is ambiguous. V shed 0 bases and J shed 1 base, with 9 bases lying between them. Germline-derived CDR1 and CDR2 are SGHAT and FQDESV (reference sequence). There are 15 residues in the CDR3. The full variable domain, in which reference TRBV11-1 and TRBJ2-5 provide the parts outside the CDR3, is EAEVAQSPRYKITEKSQAVAFWCDPISGHATLYWYRQILGQGPELLVQFQDESVVDDSQLPKDRFSAERLKGVDSTLKIQPAELGDSAMYLCASSLAQGTQETQYFGPGTRLLVL.

The chain has TRBV6-1 and TRBJ1-2; 7 nucleotides line up with TRBD1. Germline lookup yields CDR1 MNHNS and CDR2 SASEGT. Unmatched junction bases numbered 11, after V lost 4 bases and J lost 3 bases. The CDR3 is 16 residues long. The CDR3 here is CASSGRWDSPDYGYTF. In nucleotides, the CDR3 is TGTGCCAGCAGTGGGAGGTGGGACAGCCCAGACTATGGCTACACCTTC.

The sample holds many counts of this clonotype. J is TRBJ2-1 and V is TRBV20-1; TRBD1 agrees at 7 bases. Germline CDR1 reads DFQATT; CDR2 reads SNEGSKA (reference sequence). The CDR3 is made up of 17 amino acids. V lost 3 bases, J lost 0 bases, and 11 bases stayed unmatched. Here the CDR3 DNA reads TGCAGTGCTAGGCCCCTCGGACAGGATAGCTCCTACAATGAGCAGTTCTTC. It encodes CSARPLGQDSSYNEQFF.

This chain uses TRBV27 with TRBJ2-7; the match to TRBD1 covers 9 bases. Trimming took 5 bases from V and 5 from J; bases not matched to a gene: 7. Germline V lookup: CDR1 MNHEY, CDR2 SMNVEV (reference sequence). This CDR3 has 14 amino acids. CDR3 in amino acids: CASSMGQGFDEQYF. The CDR3, as DNA: TGTGCCAGCAGTATGGGACAGGGTTTCGACGAGCAGTACTTC.

This clonotype was observed many times. The chain has TRBV10-3 and TRBJ2-2; D is perhaps TRBD1 or TRBD2 (6 bases each). The V gene lost 6 bases and the J gene lost 0 bases, with 14 bases spanning the gap. The CDR3 loop spans 16 amino acids. CDR1 ENHRY and CDR2 SYGVKD come from the germline V gene. CDR3 nucleotide sequence: TGTGCCATCAGGCAAAGGGGGGCCACGAACACCGGGGAGCTGTTTTTT. It is translated as CAIRQRGATNTGELFF.

This clonotype was seen a few times. The chain uses TRBV6-5 and TRBJ2-1; 12 bases are shared with TRBD2. V gave up 0 bases and J gave up 4 bases; unmatched junction bases: 1. The CDR3 length is 16 residues. Germline loops: CDR1 MNHEY, CDR2 SVGAGI. This CDR3 is CASSYSTSGGYNEQFF. CDR3 coding DNA: TGTGCCAGCAGTTACTCGACTAGCGGGGGATACAATGAGCAGTTCTTC.

This clonotype turned up a few times. The chain recombines TRBV5-6 with TRBJ2-3; D is perhaps TRBD1 (6 bases). V shed 4 bases and J shed 4 bases, with 19 bases lying between them. Germline lookup yields CDR1 SGHDT and CDR2 YYEEEE. The CDR3 length is 16 residues. The CDR3 region has the DNA TGTGCCAGCAGCCAGCCGTTCAGAGGGGGAGCAGATACGCAGTATTTT. This gives the protein CASSQPFRGGADTQYF. The full variable domain, completed using reference TRBV5-6 and TRBJ2-3, is DAGVTQSPTHLIKTRGQQVTLRCSPKSGHDTVSWYQQALGQGPQFIFQYYEEEERQRGNFPDRFSGHQFPNYSSELNVNALLLGDSALYLCASSQPFRGGADTQYFGPGTRLTVL.

The chain has TRBV11-2 and TRBJ2-3; 15 nucleotides match TRBD2. The CDR3 is made up of 16 amino acids. V lost 5 bases, J lost 5 bases, and 5 bases stayed unmatched. The germline V gene encodes CDR1 SGHAT and CDR2 FQNNGV. The CDR3 region has the DNA TGTGCCAGCAGCGCCCGGACTAGCGGGGGGGAAGATACGCAGTATTTT. Translated: CASSARTSGGEDTQYF.

This clonotype has at least ten counts. The V gene is TRBV12-3 or TRBV12-4, the J gene TRBJ1-1; D unclear. There are 14 residues in the CDR3. V was trimmed by 6 bases and J by 6 bases, leaving 17 bases between them. The CDR3 bases are TGTGCCAGCAGCCTGAGGGTGGAGTCCTCTGAAGCTTTCTTT. Translated, it gives CASSLRVESSEAFF.

This clonotype was picked up many times. The chain carries TRBV5-1 and TRBJ2-7, with 9 bases matching TRBD1. The V gene's germline CDR1 is SGHRS and CDR2 YFSETQ. This CDR3 has 14 residues. The trim removed 1 base at V and 3 bases at J, leaving 2 bases unmatched. CDR3 sequence reads: CASSLRTGDYEQYF. The CDR3 DNA follows: TGCGCCAGCAGCTTGCGGACAGGGGACTACGAGCAGTACTTC.

This clonotype was observed a handful of times. For the CDR3, the DNA is TGTGCCAGCAGTGAAGACGACAGGGGGGACGCCCTCCACTTT. Amino acid sequence: CASSEDDRGDALHF. V is TRBV25-1 and J is TRBJ1-6, with TRBD1 matching 9 bases. V was pared by 2 bases and J by 14 bases, with 7 bases of the junction left unmatched. Looked up from germline, CDR1 is MGHDK and CDR2 is SYGVNS. The CDR3 contains 14 residues. The whole variable domain, remainder taken from reference TRBV25-1 and TRBJ1-6, is EADIYQTPRYLVIGTGKKITLECSQTMGHDKMYWYQQDPGMELHLIHYSYGVNSTEKGDLSSESTVSRIRTEHFPLTLESARPSHTSQYLCASSEDDRGDALHFGNGTRLTVT.

The chain links TRBV11-1 to TRBJ2-1; 11 bases map to TRBD2. This CDR3 region has 18 residues. Germline trimming cut 5 bases from V and 0 bases from J; bases unmatched to any gene: 9. Germline CDR1 reads SGHAT; CDR2 reads FQDESV (reference sequence). CDR3 sequence: CASSAPTSGVYSYNEQFF. The CDR3 DNA follows: TGTGCCAGCAGCGCCCCGACTAGCGGGGTTTACTCCTACAATGAGCAGTTCTTC.